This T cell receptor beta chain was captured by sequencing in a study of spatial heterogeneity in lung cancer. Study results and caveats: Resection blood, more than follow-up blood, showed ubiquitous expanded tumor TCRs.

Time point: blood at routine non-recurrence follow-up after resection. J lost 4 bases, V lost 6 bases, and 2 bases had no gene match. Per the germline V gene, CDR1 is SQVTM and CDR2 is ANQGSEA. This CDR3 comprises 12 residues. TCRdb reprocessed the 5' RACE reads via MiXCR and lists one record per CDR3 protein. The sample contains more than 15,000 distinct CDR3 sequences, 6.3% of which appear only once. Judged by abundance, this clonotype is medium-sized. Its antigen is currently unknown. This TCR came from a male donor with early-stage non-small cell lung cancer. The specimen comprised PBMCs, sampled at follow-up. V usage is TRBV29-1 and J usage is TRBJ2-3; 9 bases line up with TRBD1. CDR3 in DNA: TGCAGCGTGAGGACAGGGGCAGATACGCAGTATTTT. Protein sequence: CSVRTGADTQYF.